Listed here are 32 T cell receptor beta chains from one sample, sequenced in a study of response to subunit inactivated influenza vaccine. TCRdb re-called the RT-PCR reads with MiXCR, one entry per CDR3 protein. The sample lists about 800,000 distinct CDR3 sequences, 21% occurring once. Here the sequenced sample was PBMCs from blood, taken 5 to 6 days after vaccination. These TCRs come from a man aged 50 or older who received an inactivated influenza vaccine.

Ten or more counts support this clonotype. V and J are TRBV24-1 and TRBJ2-2, with 9 nucleotides matching TRBD1. The CDR3 length is 17 residues. J was trimmed by 5 bases and V by 4 bases; bases with no gene match: 10. Germline CDR1 KGHDR, CDR2 SFDVKD. CDR3 region: CATSDPPGTGRTGELFF. In nucleotides, the CDR3 is TGTGCCACCAGTGACCCTCCCGGGACAGGGCGGACCGGGGAGCTGTTTTTT.

In this sample, this clonotype turned up a few times. The chain uses TRBV5-1 and TRBJ2-3; D remains unclear. The V end was cut by 0 bases, the J end by 6 bases, with 11 bases between. CDR3 length: 14 amino acids. CDR1 and CDR2 from the germline V gene are SGHRS and YFSETQ. The CDR3 nucleotides read TGCGCCAGCAGCTTGGGTGGCCGCCTTGATACGCAGTATTTT. It translates to CASSLGGRLDTQYF.

Worth noting for this clonotype: Being one base from a much bigger clone, this may be a read error. CDR3 nucleotides: TGCGCCAGCAGCTTGAATTCCTTGAACAATGAAGCTTTCTTT. Residues: CASSLNSLNNEAFF. The rearrangement links TRBV5-1 to TRBJ1-1; D not certain. The CDR3 runs to 14 residues. CDR1 SGHRS and CDR2 YFSETQ come from the germline V gene.

The chain couples TRBV13 to TRBJ2-3; D could derive from TRBD1 or TRBD2 (5 bases each). The CDR3 length is 12 residues. From germline, CDR1 is PRHDT and CDR2 FYEKMQ (reference sequence). Trimming removed 8 bases from V and 2 bases from J, with 8 bases in between. CDR3 DNA sequence: TGTGCCAGCGGGGACCTCACAGATACGCAGTATTTT. Its translation is CASGDLTDTQYF.

This clonotype was observed at least ten times. The chain joins TRBV20-1 to TRBJ2-1, with D possibly being TRBD1 (6 bases). Germline V gene lookup returns CDR1 DFQATT and CDR2 SNEGSKA (reference sequence). This CDR3 contains 14 residues. The V end lost 0 bases, the J end lost 8 bases, and 14 bases lay between the germline ends. The CDR3 spells CSARDPQGFYEQFF. The CDR3 DNA reads as TGCAGTGCTAGAGACCCCCAGGGGTTCTATGAGCAGTTCTTC.

A few counts support this clonotype. The V gene is TRBV20-1, the J gene TRBJ2-3, with 8 bases lining up with TRBD1. The CDR3 sequence is 15 residues long. The ends lost 6 bases at V and 1 base at J; junction bases unmatched: 9. Per the germline V gene, CDR1 is DFQATT and CDR2 is SNEGSKA (reference sequence). The CDR3 nucleotides are TGCAGTGCAACGGACAGGGTGAGACGCACAGATACGCAGTATTTT. This translates into CSATDRVRRTDTQYF.

The chain employs TRBV12-3 or TRBV12-4 and TRBJ2-5; 7 bases are a match to TRBD2. This CDR3 is 14 amino acids long. V lost 8 bases to trimming and J lost 3 bases; unmatched junction nucleotides: 9. This CDR3 reads CASRGDAGEETQYF. In nucleotides, the CDR3 is TGTGCCAGCCGCGGTGATGCGGGAGAAGAGACCCAGTACTTC.

This clonotype appeared a few times. CDR3 residues: CASRDGQGFYEQYF. The DNA for the CDR3 is TGTGCCAGCAGAGACGGACAGGGATTCTACGAGCAGTACTTC. The V and J genes are TRBV12-3 or TRBV12-4 and TRBJ2-7; 8 bases line up with TRBD1. CDR3 length: 14 residues. The V segment lost 6 bases and the J segment 3 bases; nucleotides outside the gene matches: 7.

This clonotype was seen at least ten times. The V gene is TRBV29-1, the J gene TRBJ2-2, with D possibly being TRBD1 (5 bases). CDR1 SQVTM and CDR2 ANQGSEA come from the germline V gene. Trimming stripped 7 bases from V and 0 bases from J, with 12 bases between. The CDR3 consists of 14 residues. CDR3 loop: CSAAPGTNTGELFF. The DNA for the CDR3 is TGCAGCGCCGCCCCAGGGACGAACACCGGGGAGCTGTTTTTT.

This clonotype occurred a few times. The chain has TRBV9 and TRBJ1-6; TRBD1 might be the D (5 bases). The germline CDR1 and CDR2 sequences are SGDLS and YYNGEE. The CDR3 covers 14 residues. V was clipped by 4 bases and J by 11 bases, with 16 bases between them. The CDR3 protein is CASSTGTVRAPLHF. CDR3 DNA: TGTGCCAGCAGCACCGGGACGGTGAGGGCACCCCTCCACTTT.

This rearrangement joins TRBV5-1 to TRBJ2-1, with TRBD2 matching 10 bases. Unmatched junction bases numbered 11, after V lost 0 bases and J lost 11 bases. Per the germline V gene, CDR1 is SGHRS and CDR2 is YFSETQ. The CDR3 is 16 residues long. CDR3 DNA: TGCGCCAGCAGCTTGGGGCCAGAGAGCGGGGGGGCCCAGCAGTTCTTC. This translates into CASSLGPESGGAQQFF. Full variable domain (remainder filled in from reference TRBV5-1 and TRBJ2-1): KAGVTQTPRYLIKTRGQQVTLSCSPISGHRSVSWYQQTPGQGLQFLFEYFSETQRNKGNFPGRFSGRQFSNSRSEMNVSTLELGDSALYLCASSLGPESGGAQQFFGPGTRLTVL.

This clonotype was observed a few times. V usage is TRBV12-3 or TRBV12-4 and J usage is TRBJ2-2; D unclear. The CDR3 covers 14 residues. Trimming stripped 3 bases from V and 3 bases from J, with 8 bases between. CDR3 protein: CASSFDGHTGELFF. The DNA for the CDR3 is TGTGCCAGCAGTTTTGACGGACACACCGGGGAGCTGTTTTTT.

This clonotype has a handful of counts. The chain has TRBV12-3 or TRBV12-4 and TRBJ2-2; TRBD1 matches 7 bases. This CDR3 spans 15 amino acids. Germline trimming cut 4 bases from V and 3 bases from J; bases unmatched to any gene: 5. The DNA for the CDR3 is TGTGCCAGCAGTTCGGACAGGACCTACACCGGGGAGCTGTTTTTT. Translation gives CASSSDRTYTGELFF.

The chain carries TRBV5-1 and TRBJ2-7; TRBD1 matches at 9 bases. Trimming removed 3 bases from V and 5 bases from J; junction bases left unmatched: 6. This CDR3 is 14 amino acids long. Germline V gene data show CDR1 as SGHRS and CDR2 as YFSETQ. The DNA for the CDR3 is TGCGCCAGCAGCTCGGGACAGGGTCTAGACGAGCAGTACTTC. It specifies CASSSGQGLDEQYF.

V is TRBV4-3 and J is TRBJ2-3, with TRBD1 matching over 9 bases. Germline-derived CDR1 and CDR2 are LGHNA and YSLEER. The CDR3 contains 16 residues. Trimming removed 0 bases from V and 0 bases from J; junction bases left unmatched: 1. This chain's CDR3 is CASSQDGTGSTDTQYF. CDR3 DNA sequence: TGCGCCAGCAGCCAAGACGGGACAGGGAGCACAGATACGCAGTATTTT.

The J gene is TRBJ1-5, the V gene TRBV19, with 9 bases fitting TRBD1. This CDR3 is built from 15 residues. V was pared by 4 bases and J by 6 bases, with 7 bases of the junction left unmatched. The germline gives CDR1 LNHDA, CDR2 SQIVND (reference sequence). The CDR3 spells CASSTTRTGAQPQHF. The CDR3 region has the DNA TGTGCCAGTAGTACTACGAGGACAGGGGCTCAGCCCCAGCATTTT.

CDR3 loop: CASSLSAGVDTQYF. As DNA, the CDR3 is TGTGCCAGCAGCTTATCGGCGGGGGTGGATACGCAGTATTTT. The chain links TRBV7-2 to TRBJ2-3; the match to TRBD2 covers 7 bases. The CDR3 contains 14 residues. Looked up from germline, CDR1 is SGHTA and CDR2 is FQGNSA. With V trimmed by 2 bases and J by 6 bases, 5 bases remained unmatched. The full variable domain, in which reference TRBV7-2 and TRBJ2-3 provide the parts outside the CDR3, is GAGVSQSPSNKVTEKGKDVELRCDPISGHTALYWYRQSLGQGLEFLIYFQGNSAPDKSGLPSDRFSAERTGGSVSTLTIQRTQQEDSAVYLCASSLSAGVDTQYFGPGTRLTVL.

This clonotype was observed a handful of times. The chain recombines TRBV5-1 with TRBJ2-5; D possibly corresponds to TRBD2 (7 bases). V dropped 3 bases and J dropped 1 base, with 16 bases sitting between them. CDR1 is SGHRS, CDR2 YFSETQ, per germline. This CDR3 has 16 amino acids. The CDR3 bases are TGCGCCAGCAGCTACACCGGGGGGCCCATCCAAGAGACCCAGTACTTC. It codes for CASSYTGGPIQETQYF. The full variable domain, rest sourced from reference TRBV5-1 and TRBJ2-5, is KAGVTQTPRYLIKTRGQQVTLSCSPISGHRSVSWYQQTPGQGLQFLFEYFSETQRNKGNFPGRFSGRQFSNSRSEMNVSTLELGDSALYLCASSYTGGPIQETQYFGPGTRLLVL.

This clonotype has a count of ten or more. The rearrangement joins TRBV20-1 to TRBJ2-2; 7 positions match TRBD1. Germline lookup yields CDR1 DFQATT and CDR2 SNEGSKA (reference sequence). The CDR3 runs to 13 residues. The chain's CDR3 is CSARTGSTGELFF. Written as DNA, the CDR3 is TGCAGCGCAAGGACAGGCAGCACCGGGGAGCTGTTTTTT.

A few counts support this clonotype. The chain recombines TRBV12-3 or TRBV12-4 with TRBJ1-1, with no clear D. With 5 bases removed from V and 11 bases from J, the gap between germline ends came to 12 bases. The CDR3 loop spans 11 amino acids. The DNA of the CDR3 is TGTGCCAGCAGTGGGCCGGGGAGGGCTTTCTTT. Translated: CASSGPGRAFF.

This clonotype was seen only a few times. V is TRBV29-1 and J is TRBJ1-2, with a tentative D call TRBD1 (6 bases). Per the germline V gene, CDR1 is SQVTM and CDR2 is ANQGSEA. The CDR3 totals 13 residues. The V end was cut by 6 bases, the J end by 2 bases, with 13 bases between. The CDR3 reads CSVGQLLNYGYTF. As DNA, the CDR3 is TGCAGCGTCGGACAGCTATTAAACTATGGCTACACCTTC.

The chain employs TRBV2 and TRBJ2-7; TRBD2 agrees at 9 bases. Germline CDR1 and CDR2: SNHLY and FYNNEI. The CDR3 contains 15 residues. The trim removed 6 bases at V and 2 bases at J, leaving 8 bases unmatched. The CDR3 nucleotides are TGTGCCAGCAGGCAGTCGACTAGCGGAACCTACGAGCAGTACTTC. It yields the protein CASRQSTSGTYEQYF.

This clonotype was recorded a few times. The chain couples TRBV12-3 or TRBV12-4 to TRBJ2-3; D possibly corresponds to TRBD1 (6 bases). This CDR3 has 13 residues. V shed 6 bases and J shed 6 bases, with 13 bases lying between them. CDR3 protein: CASRPTGWDTQYF. CDR3 DNA sequence: TGTGCCAGCAGACCAACAGGGTGGGATACGCAGTATTTT.

The sample holds many counts of this clonotype. The rearrangement joins TRBV7-9 to TRBJ2-2; D might be TRBD2 (5 bases). Per germline, CDR1 SEHNR and CDR2 FQNEAQ (reference sequence). With 0 bases removed from V and 6 bases from J, the gap between germline ends came to 5 bases. The CDR3 extends over 13 amino acids. CDR3 nucleotides: TGTGCCAGCAGCTTAGCGGGAGCCGGGGAGCTGTTTTTT. The encoded protein is CASSLAGAGELFF.

This clonotype occurred a few times. The J gene is TRBJ1-2, the V gene TRBV7-2; D uncertain. Germline V gene lookup returns CDR1 SGHTA and CDR2 FQGNSA. The CDR3 loop spans 15 amino acids. The V end was cut by 2 bases, the J end by 0 bases, with 10 bases between. CDR3 sequence: CASSLSPWANYGYTF. In DNA form, the CDR3 reads TGTGCCAGCAGCTTATCCCCTTGGGCTAACTATGGCTACACCTTC.

Only a few counts were recorded for this clonotype. This chain links TRBV29-1 with TRBJ2-5, with TRBD1 matching 12 bases. The CDR3 spans 17 residues. Germline values: CDR1 SQVTM, CDR2 ANQGSEA. Unmatched junction bases numbered 14, after V lost 4 bases and J lost 5 bases. The CDR3 DNA follows: TGCAGCGTTGTTCCTAATCGAGGGACAGGGGGCAGGGAGACCCAGTACTTC. It is translated as CSVVPNRGTGGRETQYF.

This clonotype turned up a few times. This chain connects TRBV27 to TRBJ2-7; 8 bases map to TRBD1. The junction had 10 bases not matched to a gene; V was cut back by 7 bases and J by 2 bases. CDR3 length: 15 residues. Germline lookup yields CDR1 MNHEY and CDR2 SMNVEV (reference sequence). The DNA for the CDR3 is TGTGCCAGCAAACAAGGGACAGGATTCACCTACGAGCAGTACTTC. Translating gives CASKQGTGFTYEQYF.

This chain uses TRBV7-6 with TRBJ2-2; the match to TRBD2 covers 10 bases. Germline CDR1 and CDR2: SGHVS and FNYEAQ. With V trimmed by 0 bases and J by 4 bases, 11 bases remained unmatched. The CDR3 covers 19 residues. CDR3 in DNA: TGTGCCAGCAGCTTAGCTCCAGCGGGAGGGCCAACAAGCACCGGGGAGCTGTTTTTT. Its translation is CASSLAPAGGPTSTGELFF.

This chain uses TRBV7-2 with TRBJ1-2; tentatively, D is TRBD1 (5 bases). Trimming cost V 7 bases and J 6 bases, with 18 bases left between them. The CDR3 extends over 14 amino acids. CDR1 and CDR2 (germline): SGHTA, FQGNSA. CDR3 protein: CASIQLGGLDGYTF. CDR3 DNA sequence: TGTGCCAGCATCCAGCTTGGGGGTTTGGATGGCTACACCTTC.

This clonotype occurred many times. This chain uses TRBV5-1 with TRBJ1-1; the match to TRBD1 covers 7 bases. There are 14 residues in the CDR3. The trim removed 7 bases at V and 4 bases at J, leaving 10 bases unmatched. Germline V lookup: CDR1 SGHRS, CDR2 YFSETQ. The CDR3 here is CASYRQGGSTEAFF. CDR3 coding DNA: TGCGCCAGCTATAGACAGGGCGGGAGCACTGAAGCTTTCTTT.

With regard to this clonotype: The junction shows a germline mismatch at one end, possibly a read error. The chain couples TRBV3-1 to TRBJ2-2; the D is unclear. This CDR3 region has 15 residues. In germline, CDR1 is LGHDT, CDR2 YNNKEL (reference sequence). The CDR3 DNA reads TGTGCCTGCAGCCCAGTCGGTCTGGGCACCGGGGAGCTGTTTTTT. This translates into CACSPVGLGTGELFF.

The sample holds many counts of this clonotype. The chain carries TRBV20-1 and TRBJ2-5; D gene ambiguous. CDR1 is DFQATT, CDR2 SNEGSKA, per germline (reference sequence). The ends were cut back, 0 bases at V and 1 base at J, with 9 bases in the middle. The CDR3 length is 14 residues. The CDR3 sequence: CSARDLRGQETQYF. As DNA, the CDR3 is TGCAGTGCTAGAGATCTTCGTGGCCAAGAGACCCAGTACTTC.